The 18 T cell receptor beta chains given below trace back to one sample, sequenced in a study of T cells after yellow fever vaccination. Each CDR3 protein is one row after TCRdb ran MiXCR on the 5' RACE reads. This table holds some 600,000 distinct CDR3 sequences, 17% found once. This material consisted of PBMCs, taken less than 6 days after the first yellow fever vaccination. The receptors were gathered from a man younger than 35 who received the YFV17D yellow fever vaccine.

This clonotype has only a few counts. The chain joins TRBV20-1 to TRBJ2-1, with TRBD2 matching over 11 bases. The length of the CDR3 is 15 residues. Germline V lookup: CDR1 DFQATT, CDR2 SNEGSKA (reference sequence). The V and J ends lost 3 bases and 3 bases, in that order; junction bases with no gene match: 4. The CDR3 coding sequence is TGCAGTGCTAGCGGACTAGCGGGCGGCTACAATGAGCAGTTCTTC. As protein: CSASGLAGGYNEQFF.

This clonotype was seen more than once but under ten times. The rearrangement uses TRBV5-1 and TRBJ2-2; D is uncertain. The CDR3 totals 15 residues. CDR1 is SGHRS, CDR2 YFSETQ, per germline. V gave up 0 bases and J gave up 1 base, with 7 bases separating them. The CDR3 protein is CASSLDWQNTGELFF. CDR3 nucleotides: TGCGCCAGCAGCTTGGACTGGCAGAACACCGGGGAGCTGTTTTTT.

V is TRBV7-2 and J is TRBJ1-4, with TRBD1 matching 8 bases. V shed 6 bases and J 7 bases; nucleotides not matched to a gene: 7. Germline lookup yields CDR1 SGHTA and CDR2 FQGNSA. The CDR3 loop spans 14 amino acids. CDR3 in DNA: TGTGCCAGCAGGAATGGACAGGGCGGTGAAAAACTGTTTTTT. Protein: CASRNGQGGEKLFF. Complete variable domain (other parts from reference TRBV7-2 and TRBJ1-4): GAGVSQSPSNKVTEKGKDVELRCDPISGHTALYWYRQSLGQGLEFLIYFQGNSAPDKSGLPSDRFSAERTGGSVSTLTIQRTQQEDSAVYLCASRNGQGGEKLFFGSGTQLSVL.

V is TRBV24-1 and J is TRBJ2-2, with 7 bases lining up with TRBD1. J was trimmed by 0 bases and V by 3 bases; bases with no gene match: 3. The length of the CDR3 is 16 residues. Germline values: CDR1 KGHDR, CDR2 SFDVKD. CDR3 nucleotide sequence: TGTGCCACCAGTGATGACAGGGCCCCGAACACCGGGGAGCTGTTTTTT. Protein product: CATSDDRAPNTGELFF.

The sample holds a few counts of this clonotype. The J gene is TRBJ1-4, the V gene TRBV7-8; 8 bases line up with TRBD1. Trimming at V came to 5 bases and at J to 10 bases, leaving 12 bases not matched to a gene. Germline V gene lookup returns CDR1 SGHVS and CDR2 FQNEAQ. CDR3 length: 15 amino acids. The CDR3 loop reads CASSLRDRRFGKLFF. Written as DNA, the CDR3 is TGTGCCAGCAGCCTGAGGGACAGGAGGTTCGGAAAACTGTTTTTT.

CDR3 in amino acids: CASRRTGMGTEAFF. CDR3 in DNA: TGTGCCAGCAGGAGGACAGGGATGGGCACTGAAGCTTTCTTT. This rearrangement joins TRBV27 to TRBJ1-1; TRBD1 matches at 8 bases. V trimming: 6 bases; J trimming: 4 bases; junction bases outside the gene matches: 7. CDR3 length: 14 residues. The germline V gene encodes CDR1 MNHEY and CDR2 SMNVEV (reference sequence).

This clonotype was detected a few times. The DNA of the CDR3 is TGTGCCATCAGGGGGGACAGGGTGAACTATGGCTACACCTTC. Protein: CAIRGDRVNYGYTF. The chain links TRBV10-3 to TRBJ1-2; TRBD1 matches 9 bases. J gave up 2 bases and V 6 bases, and 4 bases lay outside the gene matches. The CDR3 spans 14 residues. CDR1 is ENHRY, CDR2 SYGVKD, per germline.

In its sample, this clonotype was seen a few times. The chain recombines TRBV4-3 with TRBJ2-3; D uncertain. This CDR3 comprises 17 residues. Germline values: CDR1 LGHNA, CDR2 YSLEER. Between the trimmed V and J ends, which lost 3 bases and 5 bases, there was a span of 21 bases. The CDR3 bases are TGCGCCAGCAGCCAGGGCGGTCGGTCAAGGCCGGGAGATACGCAGTATTTT. Residues: CASSQGGRSRPGDTQYF.

V gene TRBV5-4 combines with J gene TRBJ2-7, with 11 bases that match TRBD1. Trimming removed 3 bases from V and 3 bases from J; junction bases left unmatched: 5. The CDR3 runs 15 residues. The germline gives CDR1 SGHNT, CDR2 YYREEE (reference sequence). In DNA form, the CDR3 reads TGTGCCAGCAGCTCTATAGGGACAGGGGGCTACGAGCAGTACTTC. Amino acids: CASSSIGTGGYEQYF.

The rearrangement joins TRBV6-1 to TRBJ1-3, with unresolved D. Germline CDR1 is MNHNS and CDR2 is SASEGT. The CDR3 has 13 residues. V dropped 5 bases and J dropped 2 bases, with 7 bases sitting between them. The CDR3 is CASSRLAGNTIYF. The CDR3 coding sequence is TGTGCCAGCAGTCGACTGGCTGGAAACACCATATATTTT.

Only a few counts were recorded for this clonotype. The rearrangement links TRBV7-3 to TRBJ2-1; 7 nucleotides agree with TRBD2. J gave up 9 bases and V 5 bases, and 25 bases lay outside the gene matches. CDR1 and CDR2 from the germline V gene are SGHTA and FQGTGA. This CDR3 has 19 residues. In nucleotides, the CDR3 is TGTGCCAGCAGCCGAAACGGACTAGGTGGTCGATGGGCGACCAGTGAGCAGTTCTTC. Amino acids: CASSRNGLGGRWATSEQFF.

This clonotype was recorded at least ten times. This rearrangement joins TRBV12-3 or TRBV12-4 to TRBJ1-5, with D hard to call. This CDR3 comprises 14 residues. V was clipped by 6 bases and J by 1 base, with 10 bases between them. Written as DNA, the CDR3 is TGTGCCAGCAGCTGGGAGGAGAGCAATCAGCCCCAGCATTTT. Amino acid sequence: CASSWEESNQPQHF.

This rearrangement joins TRBV4-3 to TRBJ2-5; perhaps TRBD1 as D (5 bases). Trimming pared 4 bases from V and 2 bases from J, leaving 14 bases between. Per the germline V gene, CDR1 is LGHNA and CDR2 is YSLEER. This CDR3 comprises 15 residues. The CDR3 loop is CASSRSPRQQETQYF. CDR3 DNA: TGCGCCAGCAGCCGCTCTCCGCGACAGCAAGAGACCCAGTACTTC.

This clonotype was found a few times. The chain carries TRBV6-1 and TRBJ1-5; D is unclear. The germline V gene has CDR1 MNHNS and CDR2 SASEGT. This CDR3 is built from 12 residues. Trimming took 6 bases from V and 7 from J, leaving 10 bases between them. The CDR3, as DNA: TGTGCCAGCAGGGGCCTCGGGCAGCCCCAGCATTTT. It encodes CASRGLGQPQHF.

This clonotype was observed a handful of times. This rearrangement joins TRBV5-6 to TRBJ1-5; TRBD1 matches 9 bases. V shed 3 bases, J shed 6 bases, and the junction held 10 bases outside the gene matches. CDR1 and CDR2 (germline): SGHDT, YYEEEE. This CDR3 comprises 16 residues. DNA for the CDR3: TGTGCCAGCAGCTCGGGGGAAAAGACAGGGGGTCAGCCCCAGCATTTT. Its translation: CASSSGEKTGGQPQHF. Looking up the rest from reference TRBV5-6 and TRBJ1-5 gives the full variable domain: DAGVTQSPTHLIKTRGQQVTLRCSPKSGHDTVSWYQQALGQGPQFIFQYYEEEERQRGNFPDRFSGHQFPNYSSELNVNALLLGDSALYLCASSSGEKTGGQPQHFGDGTRLSIL.

The chain links TRBV11-2 to TRBJ2-3; 9 positions agree with TRBD2. The CDR3 runs to 16 residues. Germline V gives CDR1 SGHAT, CDR2 FQNNGV. Trimming at V came to 2 bases and at J to 1 base, leaving 4 bases not matched to a gene. CDR3: CASSLPLAGRTDTQYF. As DNA, the CDR3 is TGTGCCAGCAGCTTACCCCTAGCGGGGCGCACAGATACGCAGTATTTT.

This clonotype was counted between two and nine times. The V and J genes are TRBV20-1 and TRBJ2-5; 11 bases agree with TRBD2. CDR1 and CDR2 (germline): DFQATT, SNEGSKA (reference sequence). V trimming: 5 bases; J trimming: 0 bases; junction bases outside the gene matches: 14. There are 18 residues in the CDR3. CDR3 DNA sequence: TGCAGTGCTTTGAACCAACTAGCGGGGGCCATGTACCAAGAGACCCAGTACTTC. It is translated as CSALNQLAGAMYQETQYF.

This clonotype was detected a few times. The chain couples TRBV19 to TRBJ1-5; no definite D call. This CDR3 contains 16 residues. The V end lost 0 bases, the J end lost 5 bases, and 14 bases lay between the germline ends. The germline CDR1 and CDR2 sequences are LNHDA and SQIVND (reference sequence). DNA of the CDR3: TGTGCCAGTAGTATAGATCGTCCGGCAGCTTATCAGCCCCAGCATTTT. Translating gives CASSIDRPAAYQPQHF.